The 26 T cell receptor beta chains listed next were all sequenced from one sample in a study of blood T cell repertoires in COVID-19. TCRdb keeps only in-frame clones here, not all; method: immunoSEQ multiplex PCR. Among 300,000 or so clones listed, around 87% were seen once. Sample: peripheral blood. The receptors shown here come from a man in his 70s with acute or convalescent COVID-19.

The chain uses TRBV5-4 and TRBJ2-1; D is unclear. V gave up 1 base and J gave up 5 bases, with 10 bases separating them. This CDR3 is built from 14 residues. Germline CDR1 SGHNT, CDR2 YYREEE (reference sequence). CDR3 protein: CASSLSSQNNEQFF. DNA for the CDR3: TGTGCCAGCAGCTTGTCCTCCCAGAACAATGAGCAGTTCTTC.

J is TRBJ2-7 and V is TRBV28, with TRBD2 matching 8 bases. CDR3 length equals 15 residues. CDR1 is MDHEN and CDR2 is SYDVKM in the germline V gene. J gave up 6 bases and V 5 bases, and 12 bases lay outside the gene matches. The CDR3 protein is CASSPTGLVLVEQYF. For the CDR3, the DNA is TGTGCCAGCAGTCCAACGGGACTAGTTCTTGTCGAGCAGTACTTC.

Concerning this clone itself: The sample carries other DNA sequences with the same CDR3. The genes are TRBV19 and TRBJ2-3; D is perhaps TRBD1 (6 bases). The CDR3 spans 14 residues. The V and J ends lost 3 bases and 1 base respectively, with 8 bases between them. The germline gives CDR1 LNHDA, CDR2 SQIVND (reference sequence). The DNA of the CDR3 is TGTGCCAGTAGTATCAGGGGAGGCACAGATACGCAGTATTTT. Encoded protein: CASSIRGGTDTQYF.

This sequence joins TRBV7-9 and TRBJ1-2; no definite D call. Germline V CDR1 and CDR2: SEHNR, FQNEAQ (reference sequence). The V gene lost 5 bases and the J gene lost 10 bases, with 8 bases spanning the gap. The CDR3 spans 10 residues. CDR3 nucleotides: TGTGCCAGCAGCGAATACTTCTACACCTTC. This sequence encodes CASSEYFYTF.

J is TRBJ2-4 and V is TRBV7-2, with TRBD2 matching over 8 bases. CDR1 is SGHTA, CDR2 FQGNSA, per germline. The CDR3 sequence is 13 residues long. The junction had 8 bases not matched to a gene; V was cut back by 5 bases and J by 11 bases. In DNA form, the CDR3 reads TGTGCCAGCAGCGGGGGGACTAGAGCGGTTCAGTACTTC. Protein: CASSGGTRAVQYF.

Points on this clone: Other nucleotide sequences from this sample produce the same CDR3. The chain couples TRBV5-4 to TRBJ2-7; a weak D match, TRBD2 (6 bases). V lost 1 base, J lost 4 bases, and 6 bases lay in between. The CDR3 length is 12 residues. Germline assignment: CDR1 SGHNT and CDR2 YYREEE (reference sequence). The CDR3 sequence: CASSLRGYEQYF. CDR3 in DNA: TGTGCCAGCAGCTTGCGGGGGTACGAGCAGTACTTC. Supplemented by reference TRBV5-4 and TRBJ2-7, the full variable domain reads ETGVTQSPTHLIKTRGQQVTLRCSSQSGHNTVSWYQQALGQGPQFIFQYYREEENGRGNFPPRFSGLQFPNYSSELNVNALELDDSALYLCASSLRGYEQYFGPGTRLTVT.

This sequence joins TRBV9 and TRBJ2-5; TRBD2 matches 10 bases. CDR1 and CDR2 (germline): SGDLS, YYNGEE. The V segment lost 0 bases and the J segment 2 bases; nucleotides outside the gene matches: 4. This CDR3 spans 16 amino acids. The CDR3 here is CASSVGTSGEQETQYF. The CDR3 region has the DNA TGTGCCAGCAGCGTAGGGACTAGCGGCGAACAAGAGACCCAGTACTTC.

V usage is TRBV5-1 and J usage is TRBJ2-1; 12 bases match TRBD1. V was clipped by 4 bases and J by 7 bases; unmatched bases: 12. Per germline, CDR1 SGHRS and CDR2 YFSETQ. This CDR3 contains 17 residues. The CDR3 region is CASSHTPGTGGLNEQFF. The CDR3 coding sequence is TGCGCCAGCAGCCACACCCCTGGGACAGGGGGCTTAAATGAGCAGTTCTTC. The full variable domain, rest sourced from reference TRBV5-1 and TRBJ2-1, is KAGVTQTPRYLIKTRGQQVTLSCSPISGHRSVSWYQQTPGQGLQFLFEYFSETQRNKGNFPGRFSGRQFSNSRSEMNVSTLELGDSALYLCASSHTPGTGGLNEQFFGPGTRLTVL.

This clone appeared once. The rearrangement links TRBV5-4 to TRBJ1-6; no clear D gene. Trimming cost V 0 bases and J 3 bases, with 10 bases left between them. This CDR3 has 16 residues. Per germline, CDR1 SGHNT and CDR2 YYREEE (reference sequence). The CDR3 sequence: CASSLVEGGYNSPLHF. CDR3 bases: TGTGCCAGCAGCTTGGTGGAGGGTGGCTATAATTCACCCCTCCACTTT.

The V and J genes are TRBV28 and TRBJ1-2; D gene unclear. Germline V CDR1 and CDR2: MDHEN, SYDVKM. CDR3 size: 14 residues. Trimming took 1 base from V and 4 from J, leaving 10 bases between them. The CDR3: CASSLFSRGYGYTF. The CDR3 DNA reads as TGTGCCAGCAGTTTATTCTCCCGGGGCTATGGCTACACCTTC.

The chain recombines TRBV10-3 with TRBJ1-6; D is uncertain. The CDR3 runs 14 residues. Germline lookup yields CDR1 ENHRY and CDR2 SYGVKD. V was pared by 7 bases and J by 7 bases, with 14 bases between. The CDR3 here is CAITSFLENSPLHF. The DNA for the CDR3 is TGTGCCATCACCTCTTTCTTGGAGAATTCACCCCTCCACTTT.

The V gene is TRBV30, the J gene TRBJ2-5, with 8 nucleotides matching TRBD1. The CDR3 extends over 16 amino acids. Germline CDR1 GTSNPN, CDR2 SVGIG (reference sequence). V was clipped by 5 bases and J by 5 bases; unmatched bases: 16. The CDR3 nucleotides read TGTGCCTGGGCCGGGGATAGTAACAGGGGGATGGAGACCCAGTACTTC. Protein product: CAWAGDSNRGMETQYF.

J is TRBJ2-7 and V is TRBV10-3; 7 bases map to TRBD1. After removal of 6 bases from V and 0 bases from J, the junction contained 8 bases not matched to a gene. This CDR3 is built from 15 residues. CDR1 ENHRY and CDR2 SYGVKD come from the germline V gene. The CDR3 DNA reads TGTGCCATCAGCTCTTCGGGACAGATCTCCTACGAGCAGTACTTC. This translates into CAISSSGQISYEQYF.

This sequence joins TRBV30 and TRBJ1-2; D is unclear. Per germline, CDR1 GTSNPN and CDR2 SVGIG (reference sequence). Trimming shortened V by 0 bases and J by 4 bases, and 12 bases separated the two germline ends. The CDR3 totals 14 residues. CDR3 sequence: CAWSVKWRSYGYTF. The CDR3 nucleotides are TGTGCCTGGAGTGTTAAGTGGAGGTCCTATGGCTACACCTTC.

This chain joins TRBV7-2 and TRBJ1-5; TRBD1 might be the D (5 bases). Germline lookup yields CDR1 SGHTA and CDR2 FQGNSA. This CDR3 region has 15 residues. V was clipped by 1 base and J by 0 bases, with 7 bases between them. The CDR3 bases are TGTGCCAGCAGCTTAGTAGGGGTTAGCAATCAGCCCCAGCATTTT. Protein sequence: CASSLVGVSNQPQHF.

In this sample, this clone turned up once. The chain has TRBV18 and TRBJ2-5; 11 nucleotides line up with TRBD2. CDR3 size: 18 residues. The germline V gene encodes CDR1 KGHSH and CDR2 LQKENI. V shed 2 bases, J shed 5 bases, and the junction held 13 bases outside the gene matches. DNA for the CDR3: TGTGCCAGCTCACCAACTAGCGGGAGATCAAGTCGAAAGGAGACCCAGTACTTC. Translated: CASSPTSGRSSRKETQYF.

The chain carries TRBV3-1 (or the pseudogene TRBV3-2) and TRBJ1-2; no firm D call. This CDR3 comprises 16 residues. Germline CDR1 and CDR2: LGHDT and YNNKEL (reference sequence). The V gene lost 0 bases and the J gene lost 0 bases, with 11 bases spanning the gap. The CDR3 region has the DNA TGTGCCAGCAGCCAAGAACCCCTATCGGCTAACTATGGCTACACCTTC. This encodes CASSQEPLSANYGYTF.

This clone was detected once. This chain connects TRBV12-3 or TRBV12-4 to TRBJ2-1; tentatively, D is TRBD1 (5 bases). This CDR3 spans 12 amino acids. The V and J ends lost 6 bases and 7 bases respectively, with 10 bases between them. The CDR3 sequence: CASSQGVNEQFF. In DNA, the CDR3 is TGTGCCAGCAGCCAGGGCGTGAATGAGCAGTTCTTC.

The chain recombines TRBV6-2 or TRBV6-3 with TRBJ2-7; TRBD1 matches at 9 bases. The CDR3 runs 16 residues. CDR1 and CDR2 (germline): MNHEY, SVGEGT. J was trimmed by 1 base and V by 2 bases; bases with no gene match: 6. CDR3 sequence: CASSYGYGTGSYEQYF. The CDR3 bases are TGTGCCAGCAGTTACGGTTATGGGACAGGGTCCTACGAGCAGTACTTC.

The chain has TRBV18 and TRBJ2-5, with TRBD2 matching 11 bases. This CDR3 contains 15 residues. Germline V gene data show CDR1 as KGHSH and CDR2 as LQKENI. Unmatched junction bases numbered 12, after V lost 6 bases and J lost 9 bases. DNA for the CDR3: TGTGCCAGCTCGACGGGACTAGCGGACATTGGGGCCCAGTACTTC. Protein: CASSTGLADIGAQYF.

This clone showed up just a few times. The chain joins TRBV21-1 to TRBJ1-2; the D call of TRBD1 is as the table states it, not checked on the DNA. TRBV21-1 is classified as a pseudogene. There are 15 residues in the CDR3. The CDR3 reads CASSKSDTGNYGYTF. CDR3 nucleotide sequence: TGTGCCAGCAGCAAATCAGACACTGGTAACTATGGCTACACCTTC.

The CDR3 sequence is CSVRQTGGEQYF. CDR3 coding DNA: TGCAGCGTTAGACAGACGGGGGGCGAGCAGTACTTC. This chain links TRBV29-1 with TRBJ2-7; 7 bases fit TRBD2. Germline V gene lookup returns CDR1 SQVTM and CDR2 ANQGSEA. The ends lost 5 bases at V and 6 bases at J; junction bases unmatched: 7. This CDR3 spans 12 amino acids.

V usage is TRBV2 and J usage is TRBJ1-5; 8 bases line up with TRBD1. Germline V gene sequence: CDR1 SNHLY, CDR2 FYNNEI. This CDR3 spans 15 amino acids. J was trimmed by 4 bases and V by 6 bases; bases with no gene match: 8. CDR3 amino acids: CASRLHRGANQPQHF. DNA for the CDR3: TGTGCCAGCAGATTACACAGGGGGGCGAATCAGCCCCAGCATTTT.

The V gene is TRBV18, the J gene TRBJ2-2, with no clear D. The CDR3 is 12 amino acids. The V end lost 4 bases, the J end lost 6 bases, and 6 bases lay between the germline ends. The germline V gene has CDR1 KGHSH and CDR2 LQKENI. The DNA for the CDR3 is TGTGCCAGCTCACTCCGGTCCGGGGAGCTGTTTTTT. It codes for CASSLRSGELFF. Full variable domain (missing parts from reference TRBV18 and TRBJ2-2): NAGVMQNPRHLVRRRGQEARLRCSPMKGHSHVYWYRQLPEEGLKFMVYLQKENIIDESGMPKERFSAEFPKEGPSILRIQQVVRGDSAAYFCASSLRSGELFFGEGSRLTVL.

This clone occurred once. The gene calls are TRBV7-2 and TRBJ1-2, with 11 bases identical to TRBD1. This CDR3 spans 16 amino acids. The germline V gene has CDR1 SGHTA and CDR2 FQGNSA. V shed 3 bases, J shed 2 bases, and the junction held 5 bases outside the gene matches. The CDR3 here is CASSFQGTGGNYGYTF. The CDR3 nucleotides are TGTGCCAGCAGCTTCCAAGGGACAGGGGGAAACTATGGCTACACCTTC.

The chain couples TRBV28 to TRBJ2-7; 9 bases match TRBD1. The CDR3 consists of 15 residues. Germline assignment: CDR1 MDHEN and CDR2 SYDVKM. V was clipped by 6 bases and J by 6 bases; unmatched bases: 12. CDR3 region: CASSLAGQGSPEQYF. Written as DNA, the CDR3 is TGTGCCAGCAGCTTGGCGGGACAGGGTTCCCCCGAGCAGTACTTC.